The 4 T cell receptor beta chains below come from one sample, sequenced in a study of T cells after yellow fever vaccination. TCRdb re-derived calls from the 5' RACE reads in MiXCR, one entry per CDR3 protein. The sample consists of a few hundred thousand distinct CDR3 sequences, around 7% of them appearing once. The sample in question was PBMCs, obtained roughly seven weeks after the first yellow fever vaccination. The receptors stem from a man younger than 35 who received the YFV17D yellow fever vaccine.

The rearrangement links TRBV6-6 to TRBJ2-5; D may be TRBD2 (5 bases). The CDR3 runs to 13 residues. The germline V gene has CDR1 MNHNY and CDR2 SVGAGI (reference sequence). The V end was cut by 7 bases, the J end by 1 base, with 10 bases between. In DNA form, the CDR3 reads TGTGCCAGCACCTTGGGGAGCCAAGAGACCCAGTACTTC. As protein: CASTLGSQETQYF.

The chain couples TRBV30 to TRBJ2-7; D uncertain. CDR1 is GTSNPN and CDR2 is SVGIG in the germline V gene (reference sequence). V gave up 5 bases and J gave up 2 bases, with 19 bases separating them. The CDR3 consists of 15 residues. The CDR3 DNA reads TGTGCCTGGCAAAAGGCGGCTCCACCCCCCTACGAGCAGTACTTC. Residues: CAWQKAAPPPYEQYF. The whole variable domain, filled in from reference TRBV30 and TRBJ2-7, reads SQTIHQWPATLVQPVGSPLSLECTVEGTSNPNLYWYRQAAGRGLQLLFYSVGIGQISSEVPQNLSASRPQDRQFILSSKKLLLSDSGFYLCAWQKAAPPPYEQYFGPGTRLTVT.

This clonotype was seen a few times. The V call is TRBV18, the J call TRBJ2-4; TRBD1 or TRBD2 may be the D gene (5 bases each). The CDR3 totals 14 residues. V was cut by 6 bases and J by 9 bases, with 18 bases left in between. Per germline, CDR1 KGHSH and CDR2 LQKENI. CDR3 coding DNA: TGTGCCAGCTCTCAATCCGGGGACGTGAGCATTCAGTACTTC. This sequence encodes CASSQSGDVSIQYF.

This clonotype was picked up a small number of times. This sequence joins TRBV7-6 and TRBJ1-1, with TRBD1 matching over 7 bases. This CDR3 contains 15 residues. Germline-derived CDR1 and CDR2 are SGHVS and FNYEAQ. V lost 1 base and J lost 3; bases outside the gene matches: 5. CDR3 region: CASSLDRGLYTEAFF. Here the CDR3 DNA reads TGTGCCAGCAGCTTAGACAGGGGCCTGTACACTGAAGCTTTCTTT. Full variable domain (missing parts from reference TRBV7-6 and TRBJ1-1): GAGVSQSPRYKVTKRGQDVALRCDPISGHVSLYWYRQALGQGPEFLTYFNYEAQQDKSGLPNDRFSAERPEGSISTLTIQRTEQRDSAMYRCASSLDRGLYTEAFFGQGTRLTVV.